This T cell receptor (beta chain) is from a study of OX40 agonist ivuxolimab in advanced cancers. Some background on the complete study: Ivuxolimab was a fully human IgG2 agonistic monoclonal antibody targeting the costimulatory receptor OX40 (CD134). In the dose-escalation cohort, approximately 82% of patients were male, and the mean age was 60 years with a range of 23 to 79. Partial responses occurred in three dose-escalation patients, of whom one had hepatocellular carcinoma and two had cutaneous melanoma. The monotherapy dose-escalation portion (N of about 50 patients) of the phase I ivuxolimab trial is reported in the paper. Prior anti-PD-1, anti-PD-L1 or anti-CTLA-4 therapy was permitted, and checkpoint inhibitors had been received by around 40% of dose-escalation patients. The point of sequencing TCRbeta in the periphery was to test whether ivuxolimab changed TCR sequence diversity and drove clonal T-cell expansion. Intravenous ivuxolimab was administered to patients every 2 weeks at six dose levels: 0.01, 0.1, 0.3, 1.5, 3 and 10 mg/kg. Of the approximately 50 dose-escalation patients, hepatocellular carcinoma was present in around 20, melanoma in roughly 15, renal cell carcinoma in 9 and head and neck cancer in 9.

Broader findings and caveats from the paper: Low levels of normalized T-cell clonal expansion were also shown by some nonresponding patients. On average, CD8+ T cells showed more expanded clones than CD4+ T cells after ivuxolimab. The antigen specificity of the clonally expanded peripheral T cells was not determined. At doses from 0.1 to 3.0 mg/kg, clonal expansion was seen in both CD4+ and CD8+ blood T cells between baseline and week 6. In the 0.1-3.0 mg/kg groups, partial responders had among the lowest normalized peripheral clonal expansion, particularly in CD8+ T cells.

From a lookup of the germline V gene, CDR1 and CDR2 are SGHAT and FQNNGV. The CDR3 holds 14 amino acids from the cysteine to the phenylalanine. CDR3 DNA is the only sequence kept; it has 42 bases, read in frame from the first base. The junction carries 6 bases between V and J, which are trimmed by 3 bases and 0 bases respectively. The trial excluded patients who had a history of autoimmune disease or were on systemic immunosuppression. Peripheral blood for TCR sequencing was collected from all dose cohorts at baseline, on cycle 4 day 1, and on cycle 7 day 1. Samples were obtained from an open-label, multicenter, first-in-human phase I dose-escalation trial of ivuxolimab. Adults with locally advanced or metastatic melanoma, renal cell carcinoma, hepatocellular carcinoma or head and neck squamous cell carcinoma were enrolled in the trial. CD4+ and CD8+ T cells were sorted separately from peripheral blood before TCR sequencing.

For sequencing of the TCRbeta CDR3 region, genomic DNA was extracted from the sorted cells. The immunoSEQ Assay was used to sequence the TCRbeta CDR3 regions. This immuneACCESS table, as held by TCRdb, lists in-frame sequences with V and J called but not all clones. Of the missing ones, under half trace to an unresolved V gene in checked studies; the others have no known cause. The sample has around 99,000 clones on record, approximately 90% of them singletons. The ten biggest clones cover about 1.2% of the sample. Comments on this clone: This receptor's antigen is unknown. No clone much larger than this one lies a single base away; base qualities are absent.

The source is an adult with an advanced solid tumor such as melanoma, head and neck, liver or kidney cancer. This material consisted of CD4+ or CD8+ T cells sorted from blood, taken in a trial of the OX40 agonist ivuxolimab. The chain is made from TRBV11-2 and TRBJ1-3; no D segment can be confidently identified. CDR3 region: CASSFWGSGNTIYF. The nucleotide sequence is TGTGCCAGCAGCTTCTGGGGCTCTGGAAACACCATATATTTT.